The 26 T cell receptor beta chains below were found in one sample sequenced in a study of blood T cell repertoires in COVID-19. This table comes from immunoSEQ multiplex PCR, and its TCRdb copy is limited to in-frame clones, with some not included. Here the sample spans roughly 64,000 clones, 84% being singletons. Sequences were obtained from peripheral blood. These receptors originate from an older woman with acute or convalescent COVID-19.

V and J are TRBV4-1 and TRBJ1-1, with D possibly matching TRBD1 (6 bases). Per germline, CDR1 MGHRA and CDR2 YSYEKL. With 4 bases removed from V and 0 bases from J, the gap between germline ends came to 9 bases. This CDR3 contains 14 residues. The CDR3 coding sequence is TGCGCCAGCAGCCGGGACAATTTGAACACTGAAGCTTTCTTT. Protein product: CASSRDNLNTEAFF.

J is TRBJ1-3 and V is TRBV3-1 (or the pseudogene TRBV3-2); D call uncertain. The germline CDR1 and CDR2 sequences are LGHDT and YNNKEL (reference sequence). CDR3 length: 14 amino acids. V lost 1 base, J lost 0 bases, and 4 bases lay in between. The CDR3 DNA is TGTGCCAGCAGCCAAGCTTTCTCTGGAAACACCATATATTTT. Its protein product is CASSQAFSGNTIYF.

The V gene is TRBV5-1, the J gene TRBJ2-1; tentatively, D is TRBD2 (6 bases). This CDR3 region has 15 residues. Per the germline V gene, CDR1 is SGHRS and CDR2 is YFSETQ. V lost 0 bases, J lost 6 bases, and 13 bases lay in between. CDR3: CASSLVVGGGNEQFF. The CDR3 DNA is TGCGCCAGCAGCTTGGTGGTTGGGGGAGGCAATGAGCAGTTCTTC.

The chain joins TRBV10-2 to TRBJ1-1; perhaps TRBD1 as D (5 bases). Between the trimmed V and J ends, which lost 3 bases and 8 bases, there was a span of 10 bases. Looked up from germline, CDR1 is WSHSY and CDR2 is SAAADI. The CDR3 covers 12 residues. Written as DNA, the CDR3 is TGCGCCAGCAGTGATGGGAGGGGCGAAGCTTTCTTT. It is translated as CASSDGRGEAFF.

The chain has TRBV27 and TRBJ2-1; TRBD2 matches at 13 bases. From germline, CDR1 is MNHEY and CDR2 SMNVEV (reference sequence). The CDR3 spans 16 residues. V shed 0 bases and J 4 bases; nucleotides not matched to a gene: 0. CDR3 in amino acids: CASSLSTSGGYNEQFF. The CDR3 region has the DNA TGTGCCAGCAGTTTATCGACTAGCGGGGGGTACAATGAGCAGTTCTTC.

This sequence joins TRBV5-1 and TRBJ1-1; D possibly corresponds to TRBD1 (5 bases). V lost 1 base to trimming and J lost 1 base, with 5 bases between them. This CDR3 comprises 13 residues. Germline CDR1 and CDR2: SGHRS and YFSETQ. The CDR3 is CASSLQGNTEAFF. The CDR3 region has the DNA TGCGCCAGCAGCTTGCAGGGGAACACTGAAGCTTTCTTT.

The genes are TRBV6-6 and TRBJ2-7; 15 positions match TRBD2. With 5 bases clipped from V and 5 bases from J, the junction kept 16 bases outside the gene matches. Per the germline V gene, CDR1 is MNHNY and CDR2 is SVGAGI (reference sequence). The CDR3 is made up of 19 amino acids. DNA for the CDR3: TGTGCCAGCAGTCCCCAACGTGGACTAGCGGGGGGGAGGATACACGAGCAGTACTTC. Its translation is CASSPQRGLAGGRIHEQYF.

This clone appeared a few times. The CDR3 region has the DNA TGTGCCAGCTCGGGGATTACGGCGAGGGTGGATGGCAATCAGCCCCAGCATTTT. It encodes CASSGITARVDGNQPQHF. The rearrangement uses TRBV18 and TRBJ1-5, with D unclear. Looked up from germline, CDR1 is KGHSH and CDR2 is LQKENI. The length of the CDR3 is 18 residues. V lost 6 bases to trimming and J lost 2 bases, with 23 bases between them.

V usage is TRBV5-1 and J usage is TRBJ1-4; 7 positions match TRBD1. Per germline, CDR1 SGHRS and CDR2 YFSETQ. V lost 4 bases to trimming and J lost 5 bases; unmatched junction nucleotides: 14. The CDR3 is made up of 17 amino acids. The CDR3 region is CASSPGTAGLLNEKLFF. The DNA for the CDR3 is TGCGCCAGCAGCCCGGGGACAGCGGGCCTTCTAAATGAAAAACTGTTTTTT.

The CDR3 sequence is CASRQDRGKTEAFF. CDR3 in DNA: TGTGCCAGCCGCCAGGACAGGGGGAAAACTGAAGCTTTCTTT. V usage is TRBV27 and J usage is TRBJ1-1; 10 bases match TRBD1. Losses at the gene ends were 8 bases for V and 5 bases for J; bases not matched to a gene: 8. CDR3 length: 14 amino acids. Germline lookup yields CDR1 MNHEY and CDR2 SMNVEV (reference sequence).

The rearrangement joins TRBV21-1 to TRBJ1-2; TRBD1 is taken as the D call from the table, unchecked against the DNA. TRBV21-1 is a listed pseudogene. The CDR3 totals 15 residues. The chain's CDR3 is CASSQGQKTNYGYTF. The CDR3 DNA is TGTGCCAGCAGCCAAGGACAGAAAACTAACTATGGCTACACCTTC.

The chain employs TRBV7-6 and TRBJ2-5; 7 positions match TRBD2. The CDR3 length is 18 residues. V was pared by 1 base and J by 3 bases, with 14 bases of the junction left unmatched. From germline, CDR1 is SGHVS and CDR2 FNYEAQ. CDR3: CASSLGPPPGGLKETQYF. CDR3 DNA: TGTGCCAGCAGCTTAGGCCCCCCGCCGGGGGGACTGAAAGAGACCCAGTACTTC.

The rearrangement links TRBV9 to TRBJ2-3, with 9 bases that match TRBD1. The CDR3 has 17 residues. The germline gives CDR1 SGDLS, CDR2 YYNGEE. V was pared by 4 bases and J by 1 base, with 10 bases of the junction left unmatched. CDR3 residues: CASSLSSGTGRTDTQYF. The CDR3 bases are TGTGCCAGCAGCCTAAGCAGTGGGACAGGGCGCACAGATACGCAGTATTTT.

The chain employs TRBV6-5 and TRBJ2-7; weak D call: TRBD2 (5 bases). The V end lost 4 bases, the J end lost 6 bases, and 16 bases lay between the germline ends. The CDR3 contains 14 residues. Germline V lookup: CDR1 MNHEY, CDR2 SVGAGI. Written as DNA, the CDR3 is TGTGCCAGCAGTTGGGCGGGTCCGAAGGGCGAGCAGTACTTC. It codes for CASSWAGPKGEQYF.

This chain links TRBV15 with TRBJ1-5; D is undetermined. Trimming removed 0 bases from V and 7 bases from J, with 10 bases in between. This CDR3 spans 14 amino acids. Germline V gives CDR1 LNHNV, CDR2 YYDKDF (reference sequence). This CDR3 reads CATSRDRLAQPQHF. The CDR3 region has the DNA TGTGCCACCAGCAGAGACAGGCTGGCGCAGCCCCAGCATTTT.

This rearrangement joins TRBV6-6 to TRBJ1-2; TRBD1 might be the D (6 bases). CDR1 and CDR2 from the germline V gene are MNHNY and SVGAGI (reference sequence). CDR3 length equals 16 residues. Trimming removed 5 bases at V and 0 bases at J, with 16 bases between. For the CDR3, the DNA is TGTGCCAGCAGTAGCAGACCAGGGGCCGCTAACTATGGCTACACCTTC. Its translation is CASSSRPGAANYGYTF.

The chain is built from TRBV7-3 and TRBJ2-2; TRBD1 aligns across 8 bases. Trimming at V came to 2 bases and at J to 7 bases, leaving 6 bases not matched to a gene. The germline V gene encodes CDR1 SGHTA and CDR2 FQGTGA. The CDR3 is made up of 15 amino acids. CDR3 amino acids: CASSLQGAEDGELFF. The CDR3, as DNA: TGTGCCAGCAGCTTACAGGGGGCTGAGGACGGGGAGCTGTTTTTT.

This sequence joins TRBV5-1 and TRBJ2-1, with D maybe TRBD1 (7 bases). Germline V gives CDR1 SGHRS, CDR2 YFSETQ. V shed 4 bases and J shed 3 bases, with 11 bases lying between them. CDR3 length: 14 residues. The chain's CDR3 is CASSPGGNYNEQFF. For the CDR3, the DNA is TGCGCCAGCAGCCCAGGGGGGAACTACAATGAGCAGTTCTTC.

The chain uses TRBV7-8 and TRBJ1-1; 8 nucleotides line up with TRBD1. The CDR3 runs 15 residues. V gave up 5 bases and J gave up 7 bases; unmatched junction bases: 12. CDR1 is SGHVS and CDR2 is FQNEAQ in the germline V gene. The CDR3: CASSVTSGGWGEAFF. CDR3 sequence (DNA): TGTGCCAGCAGCGTGACTTCAGGGGGCTGGGGTGAAGCTTTCTTT.

This sequence joins TRBV10-3 and TRBJ1-1; D call uncertain. Trimming cost V 10 bases and J 5 bases, with 14 bases left between them. From germline, CDR1 is ENHRY and CDR2 SYGVKD. The CDR3 totals 12 residues. The CDR3 bases are TGTGCCACCAACGGACTGGGGACTGAAGCTTTCTTT. This translates into CATNGLGTEAFF.

The chain couples TRBV5-1 to TRBJ2-7; 10 bases agree with TRBD2. This CDR3 has 17 amino acids. Losses at the gene ends were 4 bases for V and 5 bases for J; bases not matched to a gene: 15. In germline, CDR1 is SGHRS, CDR2 YFSETQ. For the CDR3, the DNA is TGCGCCAGCAGCCCCTCCGGGACTAGCGCCATCAGGAACGAGCAGTACTTC. It translates to CASSPSGTSAIRNEQYF.

The chain is built from TRBV4-1 and TRBJ2-3; maybe TRBD2 (7 bases). The CDR3 runs 16 residues. Trimming stripped 5 bases from V and 2 bases from J, with 17 bases between. The V gene's germline CDR1 is MGHRA and CDR2 YSYEKL. DNA for the CDR3: TGCGCCAGCAGCTTGTCTGGGGGGGCAGACACAGATACGCAGTATTTT. It specifies CASSLSGGADTDTQYF.

V and J are TRBV21-1 and TRBJ2-1; the table's D gene call, TRBD1, was not cross checked with the DNA. TRBV21-1 is deemed a pseudogene. CDR3 size: 15 residues. Here the CDR3 reads CASSKEGTMGDEQFF. DNA for the CDR3: TGTGCCAGCAGCAAAGAGGGGACAATGGGAGATGAGCAGTTCTTC.

CDR3 region: CASSVGGVSTDTQYF. CDR3 coding DNA: TGTGCCAGCAGCGTAGGGGGGGTTAGCACAGATACGCAGTATTTT. The V and J genes are TRBV9 and TRBJ2-3; D is perhaps TRBD2 (6 bases). This CDR3 has 15 residues. CDR1 and CDR2 (germline): SGDLS, YYNGEE. V was trimmed by 0 bases and J by 0 bases, leaving 8 bases between them.

J is TRBJ2-3 and V is TRBV2, with a tentative D call TRBD1 (5 bases). Deletions cut 5 bases from V and 2 bases from J, with 14 bases between. Germline V gene data show CDR1 as SNHLY and CDR2 as FYNNEI. CDR3 length: 15 amino acids. This CDR3 is CASSSDRLYTDTQYF. The CDR3 nucleotides read TGTGCCAGCAGTAGCGACAGATTATACACAGATACGCAGTATTTT.

This clone is a singleton in its sample. The J gene is TRBJ1-1, the V gene TRBV25-1, with 8 bases aligning to TRBD1. The germline V gene has CDR1 MGHDK and CDR2 SYGVNS. The V segment lost 1 base and the J segment 14 bases; nucleotides outside the gene matches: 6. The CDR3 sequence is 12 residues long. For the CDR3, the DNA is TGTGCCAGCAGTGAATTGACAGGGGAGGGCTTCTTT. Its translation is CASSELTGEGFF.